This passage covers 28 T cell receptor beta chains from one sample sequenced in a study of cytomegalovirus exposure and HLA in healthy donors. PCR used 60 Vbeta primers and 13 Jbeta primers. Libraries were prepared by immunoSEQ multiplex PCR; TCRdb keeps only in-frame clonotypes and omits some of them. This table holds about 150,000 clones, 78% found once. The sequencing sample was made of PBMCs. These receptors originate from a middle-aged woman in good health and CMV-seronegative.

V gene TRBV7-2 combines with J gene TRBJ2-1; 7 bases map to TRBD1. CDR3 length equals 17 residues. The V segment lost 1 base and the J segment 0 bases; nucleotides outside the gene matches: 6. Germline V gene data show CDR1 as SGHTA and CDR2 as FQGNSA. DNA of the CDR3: TGTGCCAGCAGCTTAGGGCAGGGGGTAGTCTCCTACAATGAGCAGTTCTTC. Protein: CASSLGQGVVSYNEQFF.

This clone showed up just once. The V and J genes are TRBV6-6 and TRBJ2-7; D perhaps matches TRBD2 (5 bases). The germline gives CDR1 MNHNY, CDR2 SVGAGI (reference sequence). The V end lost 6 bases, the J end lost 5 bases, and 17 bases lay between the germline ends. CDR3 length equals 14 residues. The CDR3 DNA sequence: TGTGCCAGCAGCCACGGACTGAGCCTGAACGAGCAGTACTTC. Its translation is CASSHGLSLNEQYF.

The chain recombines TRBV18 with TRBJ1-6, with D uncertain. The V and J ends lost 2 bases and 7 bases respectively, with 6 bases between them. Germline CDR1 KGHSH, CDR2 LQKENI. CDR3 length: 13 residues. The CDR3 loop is CASSPEKNSPLHF. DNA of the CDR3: TGTGCCAGCTCACCAGAGAAGAATTCACCCCTCCACTTT. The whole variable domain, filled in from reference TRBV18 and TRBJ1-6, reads NAGVMQNPRHLVRRRGQEARLRCSPMKGHSHVYWYRQLPEEGLKFMVYLQKENIIDESGMPKERFSAEFPKEGPSILRIQQVVRGDSAAYFCASSPEKNSPLHFGNGTRLTVT.

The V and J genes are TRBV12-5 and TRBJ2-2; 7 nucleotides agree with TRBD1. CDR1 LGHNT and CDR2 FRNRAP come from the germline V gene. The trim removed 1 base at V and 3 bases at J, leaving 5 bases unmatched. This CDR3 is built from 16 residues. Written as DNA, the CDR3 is TGTGCTAGTGGTTTGGGGGGACAGCGGTACACCGGGGAGCTGTTTTTT. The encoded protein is CASGLGGQRYTGELFF.

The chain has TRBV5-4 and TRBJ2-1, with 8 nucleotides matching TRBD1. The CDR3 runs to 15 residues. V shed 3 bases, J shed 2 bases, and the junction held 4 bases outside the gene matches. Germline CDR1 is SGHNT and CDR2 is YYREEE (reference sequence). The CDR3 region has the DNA TGTGCCAGCAGCTCCAGGGGGCTTACCTACAATGAGCAGTTCTTC. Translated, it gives CASSSRGLTYNEQFF.

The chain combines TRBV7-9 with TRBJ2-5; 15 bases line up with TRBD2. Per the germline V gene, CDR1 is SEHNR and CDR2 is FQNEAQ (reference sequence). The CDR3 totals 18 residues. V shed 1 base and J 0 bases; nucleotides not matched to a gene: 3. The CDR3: CASSLGGTSGGYQETQYF. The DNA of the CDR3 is TGTGCCAGCAGCTTAGGCGGGACTAGCGGGGGGTACCAAGAGACCCAGTACTTC.

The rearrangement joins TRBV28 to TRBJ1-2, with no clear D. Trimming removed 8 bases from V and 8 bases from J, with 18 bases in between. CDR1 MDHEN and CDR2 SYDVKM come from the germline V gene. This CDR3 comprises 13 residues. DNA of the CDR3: TGTGCCAGCTTCTTGGATAAACCGGGGGGCTACACCTTC. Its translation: CASFLDKPGGYTF.

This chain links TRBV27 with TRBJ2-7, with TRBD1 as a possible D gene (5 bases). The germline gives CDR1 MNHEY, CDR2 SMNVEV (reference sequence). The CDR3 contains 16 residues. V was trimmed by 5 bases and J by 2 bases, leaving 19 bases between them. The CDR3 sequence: CASSPPRQTIPYEQYF. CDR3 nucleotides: TGTGCCAGCAGTCCCCCTCGACAGACAATCCCCTACGAGCAGTACTTC.

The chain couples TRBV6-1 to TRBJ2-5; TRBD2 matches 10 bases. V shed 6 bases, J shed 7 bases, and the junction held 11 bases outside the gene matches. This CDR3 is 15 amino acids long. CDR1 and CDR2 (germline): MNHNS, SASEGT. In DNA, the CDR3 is TGTGCCAGCAGCTACAGGACTAGCGGCTTGGGGACCCAGTACTTC. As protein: CASSYRTSGLGTQYF.

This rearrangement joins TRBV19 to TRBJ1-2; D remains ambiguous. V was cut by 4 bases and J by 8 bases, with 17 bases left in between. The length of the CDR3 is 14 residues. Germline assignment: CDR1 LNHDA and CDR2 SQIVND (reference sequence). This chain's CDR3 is CASSTSTSAVGYTF. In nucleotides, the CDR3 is TGTGCCAGTAGTACGTCGACGAGTGCGGTGGGCTACACCTTC.

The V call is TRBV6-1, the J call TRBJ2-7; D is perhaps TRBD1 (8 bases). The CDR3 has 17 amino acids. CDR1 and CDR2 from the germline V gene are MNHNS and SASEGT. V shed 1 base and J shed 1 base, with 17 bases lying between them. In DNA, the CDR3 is TGTGCCAGCAGTGAAGGGACGGGAGGACAGGGTTCCTACGAGCAGTACTTC. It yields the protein CASSEGTGGQGSYEQYF.

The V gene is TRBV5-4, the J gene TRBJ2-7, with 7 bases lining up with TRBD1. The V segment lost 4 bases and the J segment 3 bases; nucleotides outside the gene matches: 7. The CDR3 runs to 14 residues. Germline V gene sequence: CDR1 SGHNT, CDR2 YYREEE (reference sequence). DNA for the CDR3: TGTGCCAGCAGCCGGGACAGTAGACGCTACGAGCAGTACTTC. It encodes CASSRDSRRYEQYF.

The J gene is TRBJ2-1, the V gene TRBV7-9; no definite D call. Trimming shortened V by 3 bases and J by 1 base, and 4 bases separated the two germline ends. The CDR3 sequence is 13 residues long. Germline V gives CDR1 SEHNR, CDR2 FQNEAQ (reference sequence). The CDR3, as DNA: TGTGCCAGCAGCTTGGAGTCCTACAATGAGCAGTTCTTC. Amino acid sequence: CASSLESYNEQFF.

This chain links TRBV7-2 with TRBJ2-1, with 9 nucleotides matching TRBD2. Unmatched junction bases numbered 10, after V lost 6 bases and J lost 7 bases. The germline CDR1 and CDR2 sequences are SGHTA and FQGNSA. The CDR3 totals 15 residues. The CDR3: CASSSRGGSRNEQFF. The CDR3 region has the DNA TGTGCCAGCAGTTCGCGGGGGGGATCCCGGAATGAGCAGTTCTTC.

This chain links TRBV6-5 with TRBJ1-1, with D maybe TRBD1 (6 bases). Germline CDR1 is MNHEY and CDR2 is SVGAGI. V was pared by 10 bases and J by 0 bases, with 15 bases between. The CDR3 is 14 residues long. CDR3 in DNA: TGTGCCACCCCCCCGGACAGTATGAACACTGAAGCTTTCTTT. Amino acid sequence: CATPPDSMNTEAFF.

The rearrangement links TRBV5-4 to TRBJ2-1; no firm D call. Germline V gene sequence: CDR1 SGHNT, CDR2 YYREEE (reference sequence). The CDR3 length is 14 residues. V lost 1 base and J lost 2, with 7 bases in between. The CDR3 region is CASSLPTTYNEQFF. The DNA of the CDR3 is TGTGCCAGCAGCTTGCCAACTACCTACAATGAGCAGTTCTTC.

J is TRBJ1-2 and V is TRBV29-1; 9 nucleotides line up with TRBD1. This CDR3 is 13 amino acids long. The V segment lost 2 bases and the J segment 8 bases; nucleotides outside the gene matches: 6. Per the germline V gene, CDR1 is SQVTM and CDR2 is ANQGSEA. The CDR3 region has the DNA TGCAGCGTTGAAAGGACAGGGGCGAGGGGCTACACCTTC. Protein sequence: CSVERTGARGYTF.

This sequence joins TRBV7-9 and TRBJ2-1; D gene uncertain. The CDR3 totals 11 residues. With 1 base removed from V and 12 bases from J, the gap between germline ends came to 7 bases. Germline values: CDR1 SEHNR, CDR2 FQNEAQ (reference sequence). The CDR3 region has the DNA TGTGCCAGCAGCTTAGGGCTGCCGCAGTTCTTC. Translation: CASSLGLPQFF.

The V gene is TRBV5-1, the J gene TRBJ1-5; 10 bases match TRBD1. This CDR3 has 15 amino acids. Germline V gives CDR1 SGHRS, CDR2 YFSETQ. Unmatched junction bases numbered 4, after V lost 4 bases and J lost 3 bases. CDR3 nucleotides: TGCGCCAGCAGCGCCGGGACAGGGGACAATCAGCCCCAGCATTTT. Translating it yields CASSAGTGDNQPQHF.

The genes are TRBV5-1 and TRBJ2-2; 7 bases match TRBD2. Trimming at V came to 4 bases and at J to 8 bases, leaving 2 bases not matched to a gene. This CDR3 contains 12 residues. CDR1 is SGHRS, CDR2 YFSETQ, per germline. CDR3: CASSRLAGELFF. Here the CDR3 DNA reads TGCGCCAGCAGCAGACTAGCAGGGGAGCTGTTTTTT.

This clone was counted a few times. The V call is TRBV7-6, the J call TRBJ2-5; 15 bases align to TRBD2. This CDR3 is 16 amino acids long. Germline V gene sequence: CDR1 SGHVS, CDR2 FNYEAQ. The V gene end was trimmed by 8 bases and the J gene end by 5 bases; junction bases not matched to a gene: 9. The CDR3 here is CASGLGLAGGSETQYF. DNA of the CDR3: TGTGCCAGCGGATTGGGACTAGCGGGGGGATCGGAGACCCAGTACTTC. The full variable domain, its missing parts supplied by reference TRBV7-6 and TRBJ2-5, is GAGVSQSPRYKVTKRGQDVALRCDPISGHVSLYWYRQALGQGPEFLTYFNYEAQQDKSGLPNDRFSAERPEGSISTLTIQRTEQRDSAMYRCASGLGLAGGSETQYFGPGTRLLVL.

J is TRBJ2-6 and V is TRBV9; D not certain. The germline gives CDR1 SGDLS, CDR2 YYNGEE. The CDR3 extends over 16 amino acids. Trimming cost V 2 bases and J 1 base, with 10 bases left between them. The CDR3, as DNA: TGTGCCAGCAGCGTTTCCCCCAGGTCTGGGGCCAACGTCCTGACTTTC. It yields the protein CASSVSPRSGANVLTF.

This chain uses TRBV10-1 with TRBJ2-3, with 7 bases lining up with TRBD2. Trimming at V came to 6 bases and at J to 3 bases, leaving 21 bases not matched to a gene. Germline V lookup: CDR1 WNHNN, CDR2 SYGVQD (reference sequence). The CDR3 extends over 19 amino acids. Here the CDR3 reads CASSPSRWASGLRTDTQYF. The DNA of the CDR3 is TGCGCCAGCAGCCCCTCACGCTGGGCTAGCGGCTTGAGAACAGATACGCAGTATTTT.

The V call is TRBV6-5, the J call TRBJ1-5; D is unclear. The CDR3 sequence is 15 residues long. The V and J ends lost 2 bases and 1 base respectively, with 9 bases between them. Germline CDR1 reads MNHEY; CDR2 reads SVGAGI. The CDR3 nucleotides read TGTGCCAGCAGTTACGGACCGGGGAGCAATCAGCCCCAGCATTTT. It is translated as CASSYGPGSNQPQHF.

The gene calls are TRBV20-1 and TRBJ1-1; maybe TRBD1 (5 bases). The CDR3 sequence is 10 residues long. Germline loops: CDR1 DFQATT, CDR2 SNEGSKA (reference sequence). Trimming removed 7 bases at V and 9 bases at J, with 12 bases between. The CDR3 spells CSVGVSKAFF. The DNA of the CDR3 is TGCAGTGTAGGGGTTTCGAAAGCTTTCTTT.

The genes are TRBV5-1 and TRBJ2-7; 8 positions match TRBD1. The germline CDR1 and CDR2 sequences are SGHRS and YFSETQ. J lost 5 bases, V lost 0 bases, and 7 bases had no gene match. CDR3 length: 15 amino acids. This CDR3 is CASSLGQGLMDEQYF. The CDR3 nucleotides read TGCGCCAGCAGCTTGGGACAGGGGCTCATGGACGAGCAGTACTTC.

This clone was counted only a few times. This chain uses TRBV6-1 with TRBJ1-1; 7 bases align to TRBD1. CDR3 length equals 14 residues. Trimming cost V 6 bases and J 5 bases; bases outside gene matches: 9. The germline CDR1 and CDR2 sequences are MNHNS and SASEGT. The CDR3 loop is CASSREQGVTEAFF. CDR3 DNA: TGTGCCAGCAGCCGCGAGCAGGGGGTGACTGAAGCTTTCTTT.

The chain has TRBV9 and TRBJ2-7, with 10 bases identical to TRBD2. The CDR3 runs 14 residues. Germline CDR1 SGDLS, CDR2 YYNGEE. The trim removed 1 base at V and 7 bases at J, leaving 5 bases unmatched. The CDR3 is CASSVSGGAREQYF. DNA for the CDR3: TGTGCCAGCAGCGTAAGCGGGGGGGCTCGTGAGCAGTACTTC.